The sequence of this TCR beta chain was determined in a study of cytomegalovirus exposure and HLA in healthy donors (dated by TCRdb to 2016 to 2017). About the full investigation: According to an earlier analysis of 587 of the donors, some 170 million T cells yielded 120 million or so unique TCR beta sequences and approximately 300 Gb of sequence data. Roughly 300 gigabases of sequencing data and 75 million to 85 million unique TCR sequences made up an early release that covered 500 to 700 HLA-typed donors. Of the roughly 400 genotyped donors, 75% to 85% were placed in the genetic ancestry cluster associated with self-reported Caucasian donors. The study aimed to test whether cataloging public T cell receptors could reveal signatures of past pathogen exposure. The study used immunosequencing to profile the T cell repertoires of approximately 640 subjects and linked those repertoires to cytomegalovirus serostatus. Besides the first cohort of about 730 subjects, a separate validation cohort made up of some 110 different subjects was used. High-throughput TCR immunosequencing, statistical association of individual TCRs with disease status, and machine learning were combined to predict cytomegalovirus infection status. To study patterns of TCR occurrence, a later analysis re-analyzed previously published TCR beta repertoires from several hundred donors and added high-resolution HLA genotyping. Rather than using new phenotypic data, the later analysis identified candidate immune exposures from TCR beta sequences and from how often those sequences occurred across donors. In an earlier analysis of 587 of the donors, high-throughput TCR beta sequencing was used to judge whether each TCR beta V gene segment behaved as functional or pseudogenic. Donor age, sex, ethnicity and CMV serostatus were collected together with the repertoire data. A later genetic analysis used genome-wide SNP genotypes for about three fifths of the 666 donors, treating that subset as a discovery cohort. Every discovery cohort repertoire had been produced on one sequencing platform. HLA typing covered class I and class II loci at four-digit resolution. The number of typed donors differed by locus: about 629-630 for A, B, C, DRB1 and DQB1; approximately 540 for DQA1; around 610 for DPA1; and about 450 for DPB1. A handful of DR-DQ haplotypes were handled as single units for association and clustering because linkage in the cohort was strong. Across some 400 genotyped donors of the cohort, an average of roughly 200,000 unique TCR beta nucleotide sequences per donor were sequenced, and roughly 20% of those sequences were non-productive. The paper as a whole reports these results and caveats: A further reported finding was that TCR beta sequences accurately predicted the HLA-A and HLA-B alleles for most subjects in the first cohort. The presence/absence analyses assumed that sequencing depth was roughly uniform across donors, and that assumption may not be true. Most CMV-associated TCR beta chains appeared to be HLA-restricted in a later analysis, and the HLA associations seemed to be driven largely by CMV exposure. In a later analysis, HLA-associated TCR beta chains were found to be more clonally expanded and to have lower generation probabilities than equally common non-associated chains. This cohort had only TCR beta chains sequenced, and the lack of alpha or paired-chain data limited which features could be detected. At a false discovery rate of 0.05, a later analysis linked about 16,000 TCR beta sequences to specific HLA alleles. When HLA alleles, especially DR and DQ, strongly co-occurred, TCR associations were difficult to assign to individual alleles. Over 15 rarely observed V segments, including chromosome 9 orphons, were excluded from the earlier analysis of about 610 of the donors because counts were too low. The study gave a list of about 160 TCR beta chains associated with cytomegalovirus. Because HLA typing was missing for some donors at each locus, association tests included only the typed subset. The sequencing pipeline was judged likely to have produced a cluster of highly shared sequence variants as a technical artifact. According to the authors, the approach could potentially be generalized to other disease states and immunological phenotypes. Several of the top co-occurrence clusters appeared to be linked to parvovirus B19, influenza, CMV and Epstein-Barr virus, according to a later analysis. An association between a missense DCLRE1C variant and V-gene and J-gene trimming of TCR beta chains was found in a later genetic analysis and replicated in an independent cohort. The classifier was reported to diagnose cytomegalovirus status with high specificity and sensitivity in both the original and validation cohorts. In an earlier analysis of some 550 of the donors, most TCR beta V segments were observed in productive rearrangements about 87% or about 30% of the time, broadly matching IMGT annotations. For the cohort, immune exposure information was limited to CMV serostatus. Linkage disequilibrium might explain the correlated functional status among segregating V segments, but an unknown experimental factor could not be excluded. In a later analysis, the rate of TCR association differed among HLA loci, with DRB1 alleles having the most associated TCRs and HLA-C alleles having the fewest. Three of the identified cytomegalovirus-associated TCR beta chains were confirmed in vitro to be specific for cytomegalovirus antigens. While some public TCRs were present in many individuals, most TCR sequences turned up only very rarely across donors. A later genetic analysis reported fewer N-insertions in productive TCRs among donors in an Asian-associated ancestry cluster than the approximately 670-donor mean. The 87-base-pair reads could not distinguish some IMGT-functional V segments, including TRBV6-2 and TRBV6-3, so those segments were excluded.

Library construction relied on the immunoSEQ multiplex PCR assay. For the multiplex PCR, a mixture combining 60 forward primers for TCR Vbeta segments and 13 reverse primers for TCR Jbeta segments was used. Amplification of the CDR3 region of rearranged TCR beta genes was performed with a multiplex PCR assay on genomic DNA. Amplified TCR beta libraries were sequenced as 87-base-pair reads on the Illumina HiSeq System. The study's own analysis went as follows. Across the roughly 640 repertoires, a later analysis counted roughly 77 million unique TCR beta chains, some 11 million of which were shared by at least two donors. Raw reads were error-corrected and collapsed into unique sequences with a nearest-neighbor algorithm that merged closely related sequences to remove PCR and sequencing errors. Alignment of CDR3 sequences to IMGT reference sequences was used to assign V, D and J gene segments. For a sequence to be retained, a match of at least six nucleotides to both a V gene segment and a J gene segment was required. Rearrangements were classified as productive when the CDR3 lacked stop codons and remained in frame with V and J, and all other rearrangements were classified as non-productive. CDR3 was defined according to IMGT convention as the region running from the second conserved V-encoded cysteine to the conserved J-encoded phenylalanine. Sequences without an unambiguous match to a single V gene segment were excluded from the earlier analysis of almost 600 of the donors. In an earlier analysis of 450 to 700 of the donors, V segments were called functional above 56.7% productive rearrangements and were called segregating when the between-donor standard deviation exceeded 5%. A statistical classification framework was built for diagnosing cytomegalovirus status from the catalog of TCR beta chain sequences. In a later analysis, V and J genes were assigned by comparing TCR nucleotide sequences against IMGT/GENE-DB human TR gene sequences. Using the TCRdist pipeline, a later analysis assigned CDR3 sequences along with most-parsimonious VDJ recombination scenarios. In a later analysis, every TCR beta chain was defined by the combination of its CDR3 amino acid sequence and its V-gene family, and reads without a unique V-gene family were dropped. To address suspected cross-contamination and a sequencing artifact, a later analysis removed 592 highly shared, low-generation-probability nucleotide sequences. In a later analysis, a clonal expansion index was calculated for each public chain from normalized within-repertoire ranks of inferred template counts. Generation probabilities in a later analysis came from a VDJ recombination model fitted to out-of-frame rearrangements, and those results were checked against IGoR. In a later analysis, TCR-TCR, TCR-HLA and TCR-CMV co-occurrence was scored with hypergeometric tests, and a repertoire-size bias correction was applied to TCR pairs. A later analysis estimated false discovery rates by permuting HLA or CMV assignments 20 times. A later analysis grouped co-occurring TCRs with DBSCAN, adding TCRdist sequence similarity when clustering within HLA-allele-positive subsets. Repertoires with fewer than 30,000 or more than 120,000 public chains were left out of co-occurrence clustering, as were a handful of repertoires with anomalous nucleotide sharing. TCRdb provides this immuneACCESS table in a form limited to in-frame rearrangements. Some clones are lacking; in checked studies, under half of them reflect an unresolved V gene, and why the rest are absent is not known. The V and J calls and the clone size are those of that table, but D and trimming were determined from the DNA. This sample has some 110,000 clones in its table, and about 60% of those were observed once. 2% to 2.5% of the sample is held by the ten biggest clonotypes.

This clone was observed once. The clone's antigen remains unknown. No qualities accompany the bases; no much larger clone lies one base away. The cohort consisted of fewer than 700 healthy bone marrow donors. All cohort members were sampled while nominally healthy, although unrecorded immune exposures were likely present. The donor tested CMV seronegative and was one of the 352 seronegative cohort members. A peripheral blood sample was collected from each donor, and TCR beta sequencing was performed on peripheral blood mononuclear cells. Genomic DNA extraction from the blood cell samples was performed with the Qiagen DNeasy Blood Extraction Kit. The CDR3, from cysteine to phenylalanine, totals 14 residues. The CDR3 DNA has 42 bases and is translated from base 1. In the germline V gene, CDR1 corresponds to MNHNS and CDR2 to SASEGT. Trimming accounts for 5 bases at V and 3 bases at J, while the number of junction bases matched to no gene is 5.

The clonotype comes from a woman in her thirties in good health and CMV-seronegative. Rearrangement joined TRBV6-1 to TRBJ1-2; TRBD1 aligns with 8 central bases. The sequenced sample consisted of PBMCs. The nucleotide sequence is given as TGTGCCAGCAGTTGGACAGGGTTTGACTATGGCTACACCTTC. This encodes CASSWTGFDYGYTF.